These 29 T cell receptor beta chains were all obtained from the same sample, sequenced in a study of CD8+CD57+ T cells in acquired aplastic anemia listed by TCRdb under 2018. The sequencer was an Illumina HiSeq 2000. Profiling of TCR beta VDJ combinations and CDR3 sequences used genomic DNA as the template. The public reads were reanalyzed by TCRdb: fastp trimming at Q25, MiXCR alignment, in-frame beta chains only. Each record represents a unique CDR3 protein, reported with the most common genes and DNA among its rows. The sample profile shows approximately 65,000 distinct CDR3 sequences; around 55% of them were found once. Clones ranked in the top ten supply roughly 2.5% of the sample. Sample: sorted CD4+, CD8+, or CD8+CD57+ T cells (not recorded which) from PBMCs. Receptors were obtained from a human donor in good health, serving as a control.

Here the CDR3 reads CASSIDLVGLGELFF. DNA of the CDR3: TGTGCCAGTAGTATAGATCTTGTGGGCCTCGGGGAGCTGTTTTTT. J is TRBJ2-2 and V is TRBV19, with D unresolved. The CDR3 runs 15 residues. V was trimmed by 0 bases and J by 7 bases, leaving 12 bases between them. Germline V gives CDR1 LNHDA, CDR2 SQIVND (reference sequence).

V is TRBV5-4 and J is TRBJ2-3; the D call may be TRBD1 or TRBD2 (5 bases each). Per the germline V gene, CDR1 is SGHNT and CDR2 is YYREEE (reference sequence). V lost 3 bases to trimming and J lost 0 bases, with 14 bases between them. This CDR3 is 16 amino acids long. The CDR3 DNA sequence: TGTGCCAGCAGCTCCTTAGGGGACCTTAGCACAGATACGCAGTATTTT. It encodes CASSSLGDLSTDTQYF.

This clonotype has only one observation. The CDR3: CASTGRQGNEQFF. The CDR3 DNA reads as TGTGCCAGCACCGGGAGGCAGGGCAATGAGCAGTTCTTC. The rearrangement joins TRBV2 to TRBJ2-1, with TRBD2 identical over 7 bases. The length of the CDR3 is 13 residues. V was pared by 7 bases and J by 6 bases, with 6 bases of the junction left unmatched. Germline CDR1 is SNHLY and CDR2 is FYNNEI.

Note on this clonotype: A much larger clone differs from this one at a single base, so this may be a read error. The chain recombines TRBV4-2 with TRBJ2-1; D may be TRBD2 (6 bases). In germline, CDR1 is LGHNA, CDR2 YNFKEQ. The CDR3 covers 15 residues. CDR3 residues: CAGSQAGPSYNEQFF. For the CDR3, the DNA is TGTGCCGGCAGCCAAGCGGGTCCCTCCTACAATGAGCAGTTCTTC.

This clonotype was observed many times. This chain joins TRBV12-3 or TRBV12-4 and TRBJ2-1, with D possibly matching TRBD2 (6 bases). The V and J ends lost 6 bases and 6 bases respectively, with 18 bases between them. CDR3 length: 15 amino acids. CDR3 residues: CASRYGTQKGNEQFF. The DNA of the CDR3 is TGTGCCAGCAGGTACGGGACTCAAAAGGGCAATGAGCAGTTCTTC.

This clonotype was recorded at least ten times. The rearrangement joins TRBV6-1 to TRBJ1-5; 7 bases map to TRBD1. V lost 3 bases, J lost 10 bases, and 9 bases stayed unmatched. The CDR3 consists of 14 residues. Germline V CDR1 and CDR2: MNHNS, SASEGT. The CDR3 region is CASSDGTVGDPQHF. CDR3 bases: TGTGCCAGCAGTGACGGGACAGTTGGCGACCCCCAGCATTTT.

A word on this clonotype: An end of the junction does not agree with germline; a read error may underlie this. This rearrangement joins TRBV12-3 or TRBV12-4 to TRBJ1-1; D uncertain. The length of the CDR3 is 13 residues. As DNA, the CDR3 is TGTGCCAGCAGTTTCGGGAGGAACACTGAAGCTCTCTTT. The encoded protein is CASSFGRNTEALF.

This clonotype was picked up many times. The chain links TRBV6-2 or TRBV6-3 to TRBJ2-7, with 8 positions matching TRBD1. This CDR3 is 11 amino acids long. The germline V gene encodes CDR1 MNHEY and CDR2 SVGEGT. In nucleotides, the CDR3 is TGTGTGACAGGGGCCAACTACGAGCAGTACTTC. Translated, it gives CVTGANYEQYF.

A few counts support this clonotype. V usage is TRBV5-1 and J usage is TRBJ1-1, with a weak D call TRBD1 (6 bases). The V end lost 2 bases, the J end lost 8 bases, and 7 bases lay between the germline ends. The CDR3 length is 11 residues. CDR1 is SGHRS and CDR2 is YFSETQ in the germline V gene. The CDR3 DNA sequence: TGCGCCAGCAGCTTTGGACAGGAAGCTTTCTTT. Protein sequence: CASSFGQEAFF.

V gene TRBV10-3 combines with J gene TRBJ2-3; 11 bases map to TRBD2. V lost 2 bases and J lost 1; bases outside the gene matches: 2. CDR1 and CDR2 from the germline V gene are ENHRY and SYGVKD. This CDR3 has 16 amino acids. CDR3: CAISEALAGGTDTQYF. CDR3 bases: TGTGCCATCAGTGAGGCACTAGCGGGAGGCACAGATACGCAGTATTTT.

The chain employs TRBV10-2 and TRBJ1-2; D is perhaps TRBD1 (5 bases). Deletions cut 7 bases from V and 4 bases from J, with 19 bases between. CDR1 and CDR2 from the germline V gene are WSHSY and SAAADI. The CDR3 has 15 amino acids. CDR3 region: CASTPTGVWGYGYTF. CDR3 in DNA: TGCGCCAGCACCCCGACGGGGGTTTGGGGCTATGGCTACACCTTC.

The rearrangement uses TRBV7-9 and TRBJ1-1; TRBD1 might be the D (6 bases). Germline V CDR1 and CDR2: SEHNR, FQNEAQ (reference sequence). The CDR3 length is 13 residues. V was shortened by 6 bases and J by 5 bases, with 13 bases between the two germline ends. Here the CDR3 DNA reads TGTGCCAGCAGTTCACAGGGCGAGACTGAAGCTTTCTTT. Translated, it gives CASSSQGETEAFF. Looking up the rest from reference TRBV7-9 and TRBJ1-1 gives the full variable domain: DTGVSQNPRHKITKRGQNVTFRCDPISEHNRLYWYRQTLGQGPEFLTYFQNEAQLEKSRLLSDRFSAERPKGSFSTLEIQRTEQGDSAMYLCASSSQGETEAFFGQGTRLTVV.

Concerning this clonotype: Sequence at one end of the junction differs from germline and may be a read error. The chain's CDR3 is CASGLGLVTSGRGYNEQFF. The CDR3 bases are TGCGCCAGCGGCTTAGGACTCGTGACTAGCGGGAGGGGGTACAATGAGCAGTTCTTC. The gene calls are TRBV5-1 and TRBJ2-1, with 14 positions matching TRBD2. The germline gives CDR1 SGHRS, CDR2 YFSETQ. The CDR3 totals 19 residues.

The gene calls are TRBV6-1 and TRBJ1-2; maybe TRBD1 (5 bases). Germline V lookup: CDR1 MNHNS, CDR2 SASEGT. V was pared by 1 base and J by 6 bases, with 12 bases between. CDR3 length equals 14 residues. In DNA form, the CDR3 reads TGTGCCAGCAGTGAAGGGACATCCGGCGATGGCTACACCTTC. It yields the protein CASSEGTSGDGYTF.

The table lists this clonotype with a few counts. A junction end diverges from the germline sequence, so it may reflect a read error. This chain uses TRBV7-7 with TRBJ1-2; no clear D. Germline V gene sequence: CDR1 SSHAT, CDR2 FNYEAQ (reference sequence). The CDR3 is 8 amino acids. In nucleotides, the CDR3 is TGTGCTAGCAGCTCTCTCCTCTTC. Protein product: CASSSLLF.

V usage is TRBV29-1 and J usage is TRBJ1-1, with D hard to call. With 7 bases removed from V and 10 bases from J, the gap between germline ends came to 16 bases. Germline-derived CDR1 and CDR2 are SQVTM and ANQGSEA. The CDR3 loop spans 11 amino acids. CDR3 amino acids: CSAAEPGLAFF. The CDR3 DNA follows: TGCAGCGCTGCCGAGCCAGGACTAGCTTTCTTT.

V is TRBV11-2 and J is TRBJ1-2; a weak D match, TRBD1 (5 bases). CDR1 SGHAT and CDR2 FQNNGV come from the germline V gene. The V end was cut by 4 bases, the J end by 8 bases, with 26 bases between. The length of the CDR3 is 17 residues. This CDR3 reads CASSSYSGLILSGGYTF. The CDR3 DNA reads TGTGCCAGCAGCTCTTACTCGGGACTTATCCTATCGGGCGGCTACACCTTC.

This clonotype has at least ten counts. The V gene is TRBV6-1, the J gene TRBJ1-2; 10 bases line up with TRBD1. V lost 5 bases and J lost 7; bases outside the gene matches: 7. This CDR3 has 14 residues. From germline, CDR1 is MNHNS and CDR2 SASEGT. The CDR3 protein is CASSLGQGSSGYTF. CDR3 nucleotide sequence: TGTGCCAGCAGTCTGGGACAGGGGTCGTCTGGCTACACCTTC.

This clonotype was counted at least ten times. The chain is built from TRBV11-3 and TRBJ2-2, with TRBD1 identical over 7 bases. The germline V gene encodes CDR1 SGHNT and CDR2 YENEEA. J lost 2 bases, V lost 8 bases, and 11 bases had no gene match. This CDR3 spans 16 amino acids. The CDR3 nucleotides read TGTGCCAGCTCCATTACCGGGACAGCTAACACCGGGGAGCTGTTTTTT. This encodes CASSITGTANTGELFF. The full variable domain, rest sourced from reference TRBV11-3 and TRBJ2-2, is EAGVVQSPRYKIIEKKQPVAFWCNPISGHNTLYWYLQNLGQGPELLIRYENEEAVDDSQLPKDRFSAERLKGVDSTLKIQPAELGDSAVYLCASSITGTANTGELFFGEGSRLTVL.

This clonotype was recorded at least ten times. This chain links TRBV5-6 with TRBJ1-1, with D maybe TRBD1 (5 bases). Germline lookup yields CDR1 SGHDT and CDR2 YYEEEE. CDR3 length equals 14 residues. Trimming left V 7 bases short and J 1 base short, with 14 bases between. The CDR3 region has the DNA TGTGCCAGCTGCGTCGGGGGAAGGAACACTGAAGCTTTCTTT. It translates to CASCVGGRNTEAFF. Combining the CDR3 with reference TRBV5-6 and TRBJ1-1 gives the whole variable domain DAGVTQSPTHLIKTRGQQVTLRCSPKSGHDTVSWYQQALGQGPQFIFQYYEEEERQRGNFPDRFSGHQFPNYSSELNVNALLLGDSALYLCASCVGGRNTEAFFGQGTRLTVV.

This clonotype is categorized as medium-sized. The CDR3 nucleotides are TGTGCCAGCAGTGCTCAGTATAATTCACCCCTCCACTTT. This gives the protein CASSAQYNSPLHF. The chain carries TRBV25-1 and TRBJ1-6, with unresolved D. Germline V gene lookup returns CDR1 MGHDK and CDR2 SYGVNS. The CDR3 is 13 amino acids. With 4 bases removed from V and 4 bases from J, the gap between germline ends came to 5 bases.

This chain uses TRBV7-9 with TRBJ2-3, with D possibly TRBD2 on 5 matching bases. V was trimmed by 3 bases and J by 3 bases, leaving 7 bases between them. Germline CDR1 is SEHNR and CDR2 is FQNEAQ (reference sequence). The CDR3 runs to 13 residues. The chain's CDR3 is CASSFSGTDTQYF. The CDR3 DNA follows: TGTGCCAGCAGCTTTTCGGGGACAGATACGCAGTATTTT.

This clonotype was picked up a small number of times. The CDR3 here is CASSEAASGETQYF. DNA for the CDR3: TGTGCCAGCAGTGAAGCGGCTAGCGGAGAGACCCAGTACTTC. The chain uses TRBV2 and TRBJ2-5; the match to TRBD2 covers 7 bases. V was pared by 0 bases and J by 4 bases, with 2 bases of the junction left unmatched. The germline V gene has CDR1 SNHLY and CDR2 FYNNEI. This CDR3 comprises 14 residues.

The rearrangement links TRBV2 to TRBJ2-5; a possible D gene is TRBD2 (7 bases). This CDR3 contains 15 residues. V was cut by 2 bases and J by 5 bases, with 15 bases left in between. The germline CDR1 and CDR2 sequences are SNHLY and FYNNEI. CDR3 sequence reads: CASSEIRGAGETQYF. The CDR3 DNA follows: TGTGCCAGCAGTGAAATTCGGGGGGCCGGGGAGACCCAGTACTTC.

The CDR3 loop reads CASSSTGTGSYEQYF. The CDR3 DNA reads TGTGCCAGCAGTTCAACCGGGACAGGGTCCTACGAGCAGTACTTC. The chain has TRBV2 and TRBJ2-7; 9 bases line up with TRBD1. CDR1 is SNHLY and CDR2 is FYNNEI in the germline V gene. V shed 5 bases and J 1 base; nucleotides not matched to a gene: 6. This CDR3 region has 15 residues.

This clonotype has ten or more counts. The chain uses TRBV9 and TRBJ2-3, with 11 bases identical to TRBD2. Looked up from germline, CDR1 is SGDLS and CDR2 is YYNGEE. The CDR3 contains 18 residues. Trimming cost V 2 bases and J 1 base; bases outside gene matches: 9. CDR3 nucleotide sequence: TGTGCCAGCAGCGTTGTAGCGGGAGGGCCGAGGGGCACAGATACGCAGTATTTT. Translation: CASSVVAGGPRGTDTQYF.

Relative to its sample, this clonotype is medium-sized. The chain joins TRBV9 to TRBJ1-2; unclear D gene. V lost 3 bases and J 2 bases, leaving 5 bases between the germline ends. CDR1 is SGDLS, CDR2 YYNGEE, per germline. The CDR3 contains 12 residues. The CDR3 sequence: CASSGWNYGYTF. CDR3 DNA sequence: TGTGCCAGCAGCGGTTGGAACTATGGCTACACCTTC. Together with reference TRBV9 and TRBJ1-2, the CDR3 gives the full variable domain: DSGVTQTPKHLITATGQRVTLRCSPRSGDLSVYWYQQSLDQGLQFLIQYYNGEERAKGNILERFSAQQFPDLHSELNLSSLELGDSALYFCASSGWNYGYTFGSGTRLTVV.

The table lists this clonotype with many counts. The J gene is TRBJ1-3, the V gene TRBV7-2; no clear D. Germline V gene data show CDR1 as SGHTA and CDR2 as FQGNSA. This CDR3 has 14 residues. The V end lost 0 bases, the J end lost 5 bases, and 8 bases lay between the germline ends. Here the CDR3 reads CASSLAGLRNTIYF. In DNA form, the CDR3 reads TGTGCCAGCAGCTTAGCAGGGTTGCGAAACACCATATATTTT.

Ten or more counts support this clonotype. This chain links TRBV6-5 with TRBJ1-1; D unresolved. The length of the CDR3 is 14 residues. Germline V CDR1 and CDR2: MNHEY, SVGAGI. The germline V and J ends were trimmed by 2 bases and 2 bases, with 9 bases remaining between them. CDR3 in amino acids: CASSYIGANTEAFF. The CDR3 DNA follows: TGTGCCAGCAGTTACATCGGAGCTAACACTGAAGCTTTCTTT.